The source of this T cell receptor beta chain is a study of cytomegalovirus exposure and HLA in healthy donors. 13 Jbeta primers and 60 Vbeta primers were used for the PCR. Produced via immunoSEQ multiplex PCR; TCRdb's table is partial and in-frame only. The sample holds more than 90,000 clones, 78% seen once. Study-wide findings and caveats: A likely sequencing artifact accounted for one observed cluster of highly shared sequence variants. Association of approximately 18,000 TCR beta sequences with HLA alleles was found at 0.05 false discovery rate in a later analysis. Later, an analysis found that common viral pathogens appeared to be linked with several of the most significant clusters.

Germline CDR1 and CDR2: ENHRY and SYGVKD. There are 13 residues in the CDR3. Regarding this clone: Its antigen is still unknown.

The source of this sequence is a woman between 40 and 55 years old in good health and CMV-seropositive. The rearrangement links TRBV10-3 to TRBJ2-5; 8 nucleotides align to TRBD1. Matching the DNA end better, TRBJ2-7 makes the J call doubtful. Source material: PBMCs. The CDR3 here is CAISNGQGGEQYF. The CDR3 nucleotides read TGTGCCATCAGCAATGGACAGGGTGGCGAGCAGTACTTC.